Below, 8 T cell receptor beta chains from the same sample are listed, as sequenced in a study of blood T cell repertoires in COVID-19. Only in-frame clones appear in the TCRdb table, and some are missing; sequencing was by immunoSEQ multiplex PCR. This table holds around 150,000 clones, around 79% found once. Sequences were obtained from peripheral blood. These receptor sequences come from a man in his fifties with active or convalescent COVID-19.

CDR3 amino acids: CASSEIQGLNTEAFF. CDR3 in DNA: TGTGCCAGCAGTGAGATTCAGGGTTTGAACACTGAAGCTTTCTTT. This chain joins TRBV25-1 and TRBJ1-1; possibly TRBD1 for D (5 bases). CDR1 is MGHDK and CDR2 is SYGVNS in the germline V gene. V shed 3 bases and J shed 0 bases, with 11 bases lying between them. This CDR3 comprises 15 residues.

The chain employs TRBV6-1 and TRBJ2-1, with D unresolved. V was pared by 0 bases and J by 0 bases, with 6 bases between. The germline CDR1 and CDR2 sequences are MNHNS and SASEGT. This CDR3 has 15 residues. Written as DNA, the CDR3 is TGTGCCAGCAGTGAAGCCCCGGGCTCCTACAATGAGCAGTTCTTC. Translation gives CASSEAPGSYNEQFF.

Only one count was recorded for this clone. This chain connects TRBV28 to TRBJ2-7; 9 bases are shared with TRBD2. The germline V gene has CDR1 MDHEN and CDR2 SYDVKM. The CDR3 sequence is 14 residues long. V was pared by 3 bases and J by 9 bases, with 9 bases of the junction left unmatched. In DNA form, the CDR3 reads TGTGCCAGCAGTTTTCCGACTAGCGGTCCTCGGCAGTACTTC. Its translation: CASSFPTSGPRQYF.

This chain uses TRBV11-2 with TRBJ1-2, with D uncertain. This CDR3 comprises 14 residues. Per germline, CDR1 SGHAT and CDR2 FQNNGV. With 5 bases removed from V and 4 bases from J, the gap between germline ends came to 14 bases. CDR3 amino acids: CASSHTMAAYGYTF. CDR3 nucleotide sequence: TGTGCCAGCAGCCATACTATGGCAGCCTATGGCTACACCTTC.

CDR3 in amino acids: CAISESTWNSPLHF. The CDR3 DNA reads TGTGCCATCAGTGAGTCGACATGGAATTCACCCCTCCACTTT. The V and J genes are TRBV10-3 and TRBJ1-6; D gene unclear. CDR3 length equals 14 residues. Germline V lookup: CDR1 ENHRY, CDR2 SYGVKD. Trimming left V 0 bases short and J 7 bases short, with 7 bases between.

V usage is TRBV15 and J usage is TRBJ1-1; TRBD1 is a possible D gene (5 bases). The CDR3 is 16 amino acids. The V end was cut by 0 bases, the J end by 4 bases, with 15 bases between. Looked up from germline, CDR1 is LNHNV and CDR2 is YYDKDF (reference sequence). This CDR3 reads CATSRDLRERGTEAFF. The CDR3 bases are TGTGCCACCAGCAGAGATCTCAGGGAACGAGGCACTGAAGCTTTCTTT.

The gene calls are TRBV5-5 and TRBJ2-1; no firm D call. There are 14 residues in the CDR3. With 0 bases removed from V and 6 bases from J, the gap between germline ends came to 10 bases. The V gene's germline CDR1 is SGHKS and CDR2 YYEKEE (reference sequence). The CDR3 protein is CASSLVSALNEQFF. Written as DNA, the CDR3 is TGTGCCAGCAGCTTGGTTTCCGCGCTCAATGAGCAGTTCTTC.

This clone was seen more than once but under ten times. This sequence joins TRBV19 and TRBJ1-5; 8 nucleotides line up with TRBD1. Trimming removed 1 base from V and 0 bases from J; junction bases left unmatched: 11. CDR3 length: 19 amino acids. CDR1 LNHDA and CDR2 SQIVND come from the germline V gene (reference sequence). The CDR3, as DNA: TGTGCCAGTAGTATAGGACCGTTTCGGACAGGGAGTAGCAATCAGCCCCAGCATTTT. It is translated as CASSIGPFRTGSSNQPQHF. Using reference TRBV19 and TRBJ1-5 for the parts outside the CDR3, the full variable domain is DGGITQSPKYLFRKEGQNVTLSCEQNLNHDAMYWYRQDPGQGLRLIYYSQIVNDFQKGDIAEGYSVSREKKESFPLTVTSAQKNPTAFYLCASSIGPFRTGSSNQPQHFGDGTRLSIL.